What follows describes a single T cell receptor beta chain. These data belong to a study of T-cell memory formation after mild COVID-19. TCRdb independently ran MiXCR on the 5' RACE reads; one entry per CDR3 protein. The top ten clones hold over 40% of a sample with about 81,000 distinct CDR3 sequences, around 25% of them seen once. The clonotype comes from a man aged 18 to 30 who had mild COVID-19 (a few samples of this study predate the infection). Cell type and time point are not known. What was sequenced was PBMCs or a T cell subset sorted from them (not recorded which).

The CDR3 region has the DNA TGTGCCAGCAGCGCTAACAGGGATGGCTACACCTTC. Protein sequence: CASSANRDGYTF. The rearrangement joins TRBV9 to TRBJ1-2; a weak D match, TRBD1 (6 bases). CDR1 and CDR2 from the germline V gene are SGDLS and YYNGEE. CDR3 length: 12 amino acids. Trimming removed 3 bases from V and 6 bases from J, with 9 bases in between.